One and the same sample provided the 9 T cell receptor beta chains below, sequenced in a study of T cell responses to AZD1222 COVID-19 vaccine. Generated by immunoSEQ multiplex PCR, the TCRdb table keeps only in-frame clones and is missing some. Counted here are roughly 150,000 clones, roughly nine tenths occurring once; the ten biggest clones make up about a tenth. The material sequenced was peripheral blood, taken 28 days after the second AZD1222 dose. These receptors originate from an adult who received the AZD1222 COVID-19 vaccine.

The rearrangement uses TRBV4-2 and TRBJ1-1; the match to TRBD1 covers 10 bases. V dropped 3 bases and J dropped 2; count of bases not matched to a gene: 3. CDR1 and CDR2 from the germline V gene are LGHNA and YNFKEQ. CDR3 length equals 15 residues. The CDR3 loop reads CASSQETGGNTEAFF. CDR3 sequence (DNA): TGTGCCAGCAGCCAGGAGACAGGGGGCAACACTGAAGCTTTCTTT.

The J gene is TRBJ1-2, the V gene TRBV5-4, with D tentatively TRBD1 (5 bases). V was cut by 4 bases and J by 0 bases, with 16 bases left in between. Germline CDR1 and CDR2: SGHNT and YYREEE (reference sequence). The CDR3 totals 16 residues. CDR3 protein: CASSLAGQGPNYGYTF. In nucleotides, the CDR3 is TGTGCCAGCAGCCTAGCGGGGCAGGGTCCTAACTATGGCTACACCTTC.

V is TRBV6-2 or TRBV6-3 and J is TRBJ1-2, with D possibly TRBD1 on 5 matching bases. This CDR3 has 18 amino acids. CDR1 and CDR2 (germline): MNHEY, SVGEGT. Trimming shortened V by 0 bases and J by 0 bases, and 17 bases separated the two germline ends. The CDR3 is CASSYSLGRILANYGYTF. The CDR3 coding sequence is TGTGCCAGCAGTTACTCCCTGGGACGGATCTTAGCTAACTATGGCTACACCTTC.

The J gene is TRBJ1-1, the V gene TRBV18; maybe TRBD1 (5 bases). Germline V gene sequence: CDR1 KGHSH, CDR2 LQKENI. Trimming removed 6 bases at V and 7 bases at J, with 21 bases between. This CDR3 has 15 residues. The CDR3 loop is CASSPGSGTFNEAFF. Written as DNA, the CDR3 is TGTGCCAGCTCTCCAGGGTCCGGGACCTTCAATGAAGCTTTCTTT. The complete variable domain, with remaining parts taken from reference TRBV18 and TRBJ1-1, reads NAGVMQNPRHLVRRRGQEARLRCSPMKGHSHVYWYRQLPEEGLKFMVYLQKENIIDESGMPKERFSAEFPKEGPSILRIQQVVRGDSAAYFCASSPGSGTFNEAFFGQGTRLTVV.

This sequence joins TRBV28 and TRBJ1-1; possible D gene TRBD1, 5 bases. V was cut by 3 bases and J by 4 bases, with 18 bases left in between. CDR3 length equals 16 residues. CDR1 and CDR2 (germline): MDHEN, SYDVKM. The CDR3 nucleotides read TGTGCCAGCAGTTTGGGACCAGGATCAGTCGCCACTGAAGCTTTCTTT. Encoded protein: CASSLGPGSVATEAFF. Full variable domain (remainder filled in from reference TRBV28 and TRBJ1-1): DVKVTQSSRYLVKRTGEKVFLECVQDMDHENMFWYRQDPGLGLRLIYFSYDVKMKEKGDIPEGYSVSREKKERFSLILESASTNQTSMYLCASSLGPGSVATEAFFGQGTRLTVV.

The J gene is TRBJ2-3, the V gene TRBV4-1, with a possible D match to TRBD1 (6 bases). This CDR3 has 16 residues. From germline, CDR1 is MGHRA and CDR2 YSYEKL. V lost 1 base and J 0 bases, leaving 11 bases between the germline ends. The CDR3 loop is CASSQGKGESTDTQYF. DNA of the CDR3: TGCGCCAGCAGCCAAGGAAAGGGGGAAAGCACAGATACGCAGTATTTT.

CDR3 loop: CASSSGTGLYNSPLHF. The CDR3 region has the DNA TGTGCCAGCAGTTCCGGGACAGGGCTGTACAATTCACCCCTCCACTTT. This rearrangement joins TRBV28 to TRBJ1-6, with TRBD1 identical over 9 bases. The germline V gene encodes CDR1 MDHEN and CDR2 SYDVKM. V lost 4 bases to trimming and J lost 7 bases; unmatched junction nucleotides: 8. CDR3 length: 16 residues. Complete variable domain (other parts from reference TRBV28 and TRBJ1-6): DVKVTQSSRYLVKRTGEKVFLECVQDMDHENMFWYRQDPGLGLRLIYFSYDVKMKEKGDIPEGYSVSREKKERFSLILESASTNQTSMYLCASSSGTGLYNSPLHFGNGTRLTVT.

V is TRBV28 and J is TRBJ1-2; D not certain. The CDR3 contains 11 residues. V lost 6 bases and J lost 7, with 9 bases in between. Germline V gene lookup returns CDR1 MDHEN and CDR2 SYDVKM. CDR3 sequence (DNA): TGTGCCAGCAGCTCGATGAGTGGCTACACCTTC. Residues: CASSSMSGYTF.

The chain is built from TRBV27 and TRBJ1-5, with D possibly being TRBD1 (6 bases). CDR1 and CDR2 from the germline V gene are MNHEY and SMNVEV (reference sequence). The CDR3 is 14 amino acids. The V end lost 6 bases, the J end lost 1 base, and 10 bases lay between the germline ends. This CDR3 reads CASSYTGSNQPQHF. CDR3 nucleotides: TGTGCCAGCAGCTATACAGGGAGCAATCAGCCCCAGCATTTT.